These T cell receptor beta chains were read from a single sample in a study of response to subunit inactivated influenza vaccine. One entry per CDR3 protein, called by TCRdb with MiXCR from the RT-PCR reads. The data show about 520,000 distinct CDR3 sequences, roughly 27% seen once. The sequences come from CD4+ T cells sorted from PBMCs, collected 5 days after vaccination. The receptors shown here come from a man aged 50-59 years who received an inactivated influenza vaccine. Both conserved end residues are trimmed from each CDR3.

11,TRBJ2-7,TRBV2,ASSEIGEIEQY
14,TRBJ2-3,TRBV4-1,ASSPWGPTSTDTQY
12,TRBJ2-3,TRBV5-1,ASSAGQNTDTQY
13,TRBJ2-7,TRBV6-2/TRBV6-3,ASIRAGGLTYEQY
13,TRBJ2-3,TRBV12-3/TRBV12-4,ASSFDWQGGDTQY
12,TRBJ2-5,TRBV4-3,ASSQGTYRETQY
10,TRBJ2-1,TRBV24-1,ATSDFWNEQF
13,TRBJ2-5,TRBV5-1,ASSLWTGKGETQY
11,TRBJ1-2,TRBV20-1,SASNLANYGYT
11,TRBJ2-6,TRBV29-1,SVDKSGANVLT
14,TRBJ2-3,TRBV20-1,SARALLAESTDTQY
12,TRBJ2-5,TRBV10-3,AISDTGGGETQY
15,TRBJ2-1,TRBV19,ASSQVWGQFSYNEQF
12,TRBJ2-2,TRBV29-1,SNGREGGTGELF
13,TRBJ2-3,TRBV6-5,ASSYRGGTTDTQY
14,TRBJ2-5,TRBV6-5,ASSYFRLAGSETQY
11,TRBJ2-3,TRBV20-1,SAGVPSTDTQY
14,TRBJ2-1,TRBV29-1,SVISSSGGAYNEQF
11,TRBJ2-7,TRBV20-1,SAIQGFAYEQY
10,TRBJ2-3,TRBV24-1,ATSDPLGTQY
13,TRBJ2-2,TRBV12-3/TRBV12-4,ASSQQGSGTGELF
13,TRBJ2-1,TRBV4-3,ASSQEGGSYNEQF